This T cell receptor beta chain is drawn from a study of graft-versus-host responses after intestinal transplantation. The overall study: Anti-thymocyte globulin induction, then tacrolimus and steroids for around three years, went to all recipients. Whole-study findings and limits: Circulating GvH clone levels at their peak were associated with HvG declines (early post-transplant). GvH clones surfaced in recipient marrow, some emerging earlier in ileum or blood.

The germline V and J ends were trimmed by 2 bases and 3 bases, with 8 bases remaining between them. Germline loops: CDR1 MNHNS, CDR2 SASEGT. The CDR3 spans 14 residues. Turning to this clone: Its specificity is unknown.

Clones were read by immunoSEQ multiplex PCR, and TCRdb kept only the in-frame ones, dropping some. The table lists about 93,000 clones, 85% to 95% of them singletons, with roughly 0.5% in the top ten. This specimen was unstimulated CD8+ T cells sorted from spleen or lymph node cells, taken before intestinal transplant. The rearrangement joins TRBV6-1 to TRBJ1-5; D gene ambiguous. This clonotype originated in a human donor who received an intestinal transplant. The CDR3 DNA follows: TGTGCCAGCAGTGAAAGCGTATACAATCAGCCCCAGCATTTT. Translating gives CASSESVYNQPQHF.